This T cell receptor beta chain was profiled in a study of identical twins. Broader study findings: An excess of low generation probability was shown by twin-shared out-of-frame alpha sequences. Modelling approaches yielded underestimates of out-of-frame TCR alpha sharing between monozygotic twins. Where beta out-of-frame sequences were concerned, excess twin sharing was weaker.

Germline V gene data show CDR1 as KGHSH and CDR2 as LQKENI. This CDR3 has 15 amino acids. V lost 0 bases and J 8 bases, leaving 13 bases between the germline ends. MiXCR was run by TCRdb on the 5' RACE reads, yielding one entry per CDR3 protein. The sample shows some 710,000 distinct CDR3 sequences, approximately 6% of them seen only once. As regards this clonotype: As yet, its antigen is unknown. The missing conserved phenylalanine or tryptophan at the end of this CDR3 makes a read error likely.

The chain uses TRBV18 and TRBJ1-4; the D gene is possibly TRBD1 (5 bases). The sequence derives from a man between 18 and 35 years old in good health. Input material: naive T cells sorted from blood. CDR3: CASSPPGQPGEKLFY. CDR3 DNA sequence: TGTGCCAGCTCACCACCCGGCCAGCCAGGGGAAAAACTGTTTTAT.